Below are 22 T cell receptor beta chains sequenced from a single sample in a study of type 1 regulatory T cells (dated by TCRdb to about 2021). What the work shows at the level of the full study, not this receptor alone: Compared with non-Tr1 cells, Tr1 cells had a TCR repertoire that was more restricted, a finding the study read as clonal expansion induced by alloantigen.

Antigen specificity for these receptors is unknown. The instrument was an Illumina MiSeq. The public reads were reanalyzed by TCRdb: fastp trimming at Q25, MiXCR alignment, in-frame beta chains only. Merged by CDR3 protein, the rows form single entries marked with the most common genes and DNA. The sample table contains around 5,700 distinct CDR3 sequences; only one count was recorded for 33% of them. Over 20% of the sample rests with the top ten. The source material was cultured type 1 regulatory T (Tr1) cells, either the whole culture or a sorted fraction (not recorded which). The cell subset or site label, read with the paper, signifies: type 1 regulatory T cells sorted from the T-allo10 product. All receptors derive from a human donor in good health.

The V call is TRBV12-3 or TRBV12-4, the J call TRBJ1-4, with no clear D. Trimming left V 8 bases short and J 8 bases short, with 12 bases between. The CDR3 length is 12 residues. CDR3 sequence (DNA): TGTGCCAGCCAAATCCCCCCGGAAAAACTGTTTTTT. It translates to CASQIPPEKLFF.

J is TRBJ1-5 and V is TRBV7-6, with D possibly being TRBD1 (6 bases). Looked up from germline, CDR1 is SGHVS and CDR2 is FNYEAQ. CDR3 length: 13 residues. The V and J ends lost 2 bases and 7 bases respectively, with 9 bases between them. The CDR3, as DNA: TGTGCCAGCAGCTTAACAGGGTCACAGCCCCAGCATTTT. It is translated as CASSLTGSQPQHF.

Notes on this clonotype: A junction end diverges from the germline sequence, so it may reflect a read error. J is TRBJ2-3 and V is TRBV2; no firm D call. This CDR3 has 11 amino acids. CDR1 SNHLY and CDR2 FYNNEI come from the germline V gene. Written as DNA, the CDR3 is TGTGTCAGCATGGTCACAGATACGCAGTATTTT. Translating it yields CVSMVTDTQYF.

This chain's CDR3 is CASSLEAGVTYNEQFF. The CDR3 nucleotides read TGTGCCAGCAGCTTGGAAGCGGGGGTTACCTACAATGAGCAGTTCTTC. The J gene is TRBJ2-1, the V gene TRBV12-1; the D call in the table, TRBD2, was not verified against the DNA. TRBV12-1 is deemed a pseudogene. This CDR3 is 16 amino acids long.

The chain's CDR3 is CASSFSGRVLGSPLHF. Here the CDR3 DNA reads TGTGCCAGCAGTTTTTCCGGCAGGGTATTAGGTTCACCCCTCCACTTT. The chain carries TRBV12-3 or TRBV12-4 and TRBJ1-6; weak D call: TRBD1 (5 bases). Trimming removed 3 bases from V and 9 bases from J, with 18 bases in between. CDR3 length: 16 residues.

This clonotype came up many times. The chain carries TRBV6-5 and TRBJ2-7, with TRBD1 identical over 8 bases. Germline V gene sequence: CDR1 MNHEY, CDR2 SVGAGI. V shed 6 bases and J 2 bases; nucleotides not matched to a gene: 9. This CDR3 spans 15 amino acids. For the CDR3, the DNA is TGTGCCAGCAGCTCAGACAGGGGTCCGACCTACGAGCAGTACTTC. Amino acids: CASSSDRGPTYEQYF.

This clonotype was recorded a few times. The gene calls are TRBV9 and TRBJ2-2, with TRBD2 matching over 10 bases. After removal of 3 bases from V and 4 bases from J, the junction contained 6 bases not matched to a gene. The germline V gene has CDR1 SGDLS and CDR2 YYNGEE. This CDR3 spans 16 amino acids. In DNA, the CDR3 is TGTGCCAGCAGCGCTCTAGCGGGGGCCGCCACCGGGGAGCTGTTTTTT. As protein: CASSALAGAATGELFF.

This clonotype ranks as medium-sized. The chain is built from TRBV3-1 and TRBJ2-2; 9 bases fit TRBD2. The V segment lost 4 bases and the J segment 5 bases; nucleotides outside the gene matches: 8. The germline V gene encodes CDR1 LGHDT and CDR2 YNNKEL (reference sequence). The length of the CDR3 is 16 residues. The DNA for the CDR3 is TGTGCCAGCAGCCCCGGGGTAGCGGGAGTGACCGGGGAGCTGTTTTTT. It specifies CASSPGVAGVTGELFF. Looking up the rest from reference TRBV3-1 and TRBJ2-2 gives the full variable domain: DTAVSQTPKYLVTQMGNDKSIKCEQNLGHDTMYWYKQDSKKFLKIMFSYNNKELIINETVPNRFSPKSPDKAHLNLHINSLELGDSAVYFCASSPGVAGVTGELFFGEGSRLTVL.

This clonotype is categorized as medium-sized. The genes are TRBV20-1 and TRBJ2-1; D might be TRBD2 (5 bases). The CDR3 runs to 12 residues. Germline V gives CDR1 DFQATT, CDR2 SNEGSKA (reference sequence). V was cut by 5 bases and J by 2 bases, with 7 bases left in between. CDR3 region: CSAPGTYNEQFF. The DNA for the CDR3 is TGCAGTGCTCCGGGGACCTACAATGAGCAGTTCTTC.

V is TRBV24-1 and J is TRBJ2-3; 10 bases are shared with TRBD2. The trim removed 3 bases at V and 6 bases at J, leaving 8 bases unmatched. Germline V gives CDR1 KGHDR, CDR2 SFDVKD. The CDR3 has 16 amino acids. The CDR3 nucleotides are TGTGCCACCAGTGATCCGAGCGGGAGGGGTTCTGATACGCAGTATTTT. It yields the protein CATSDPSGRGSDTQYF.

The J gene is TRBJ2-6, the V gene TRBV2; 10 bases agree with TRBD1. There are 18 residues in the CDR3. Germline V gene sequence: CDR1 SNHLY, CDR2 FYNNEI. The V gene end was trimmed by 8 bases and the J gene end by 4 bases; junction bases not matched to a gene: 14. DNA of the CDR3: TGTGCCAGCCTAGCAGACAGGGGGCGTTTAGGCGGGGCCAACGTCCTGACTTTC. It is translated as CASLADRGRLGGANVLTF.

Within the sample, this clonotype is large. The chain is built from TRBV20-1 and TRBJ2-1, with D unclear. There are 14 residues in the CDR3. Germline CDR1 and CDR2: DFQATT and SNEGSKA (reference sequence). The V end lost 0 bases, the J end lost 8 bases, and 14 bases lay between the germline ends. The CDR3 protein is CSARDTGSHDEQFF. Here the CDR3 DNA reads TGCAGTGCTAGAGATACCGGGTCACACGATGAGCAGTTCTTC.

The V gene is TRBV19, the J gene TRBJ2-3, with unresolved D. V lost 4 bases and J 0 bases, leaving 11 bases between the germline ends. CDR3 length equals 15 residues. Per the germline V gene, CDR1 is LNHDA and CDR2 is SQIVND (reference sequence). The chain's CDR3 is CASSNILTSTDTQYF. CDR3 DNA sequence: TGTGCCAGTAGTAATATCCTCACTAGCACAGATACGCAGTATTTT.

The rearrangement links TRBV20-1 to TRBJ2-5, with a possible D match to TRBD2 (5 bases). There are 14 residues in the CDR3. Per the germline V gene, CDR1 is DFQATT and CDR2 is SNEGSKA (reference sequence). V lost 6 bases and J lost 5, with 19 bases in between. The CDR3 protein is CSALAAATGETQYF. CDR3 nucleotide sequence: TGCAGTGCACTGGCCGCAGCCACGGGGGAGACCCAGTACTTC.

The chain is built from TRBV5-1 and TRBJ2-6; D is uncertain. Germline loops: CDR1 SGHRS, CDR2 YFSETQ. V was trimmed by 4 bases and J by 2 bases, leaving 7 bases between them. The CDR3 consists of 14 residues. The CDR3 is CASSRATGANVLTF. The CDR3 DNA sequence: TGCGCCAGCAGCAGGGCAACTGGGGCCAACGTCCTGACTTTC.

The chain couples TRBV5-1 to TRBJ2-2; D unresolved. The CDR3 contains 16 residues. Trimming pared 2 bases from V and 1 base from J, leaving 12 bases between. The V gene's germline CDR1 is SGHRS and CDR2 YFSETQ. CDR3 bases: TGCGCCAGCAGCTTTGGTTTAGGGCTGAACACCGGGGAGCTGTTTTTT. Its protein is CASSFGLGLNTGELFF.

This clonotype is classed as medium-sized. V is TRBV19 and J is TRBJ1-2, with 7 nucleotides matching TRBD1. CDR1 and CDR2 (germline): LNHDA, SQIVND (reference sequence). J was trimmed by 6 bases and V by 10 bases; bases with no gene match: 5. This CDR3 has 11 residues. This CDR3 is CANPTGNGYTF. CDR3 nucleotides: TGTGCCAATCCGACAGGGAATGGCTACACCTTC. The complete variable domain, with remaining parts taken from reference TRBV19 and TRBJ1-2, reads DGGITQSPKYLFRKEGQNVTLSCEQNLNHDAMYWYRQDPGQGLRLIYYSQIVNDFQKGDIAEGYSVSREKKESFPLTVTSAQKNPTAFYLCANPTGNGYTFGSGTRLTVV.

J is TRBJ1-2 and V is TRBV30; D is undetermined. V lost 2 bases to trimming and J lost 4 bases, with 11 bases between them. Germline assignment: CDR1 GTSNPN and CDR2 SVGIG (reference sequence). The CDR3 is 13 amino acids. Here the CDR3 reads CAWSFGQVYGYTF. The CDR3 coding sequence is TGTGCCTGGAGTTTTGGGCAGGTCTATGGCTACACCTTC.

As to this clonotype: A junction boundary mismatches the germline segment, possibly from a read error. The chain couples TRBV5-6 to TRBJ1-4; D unclear. This CDR3 has 18 amino acids. Germline assignment: CDR1 SGHDT and CDR2 YYEEEE. CDR3 in amino acids: CASSLRISAQTTNKKLFF. For the CDR3, the DNA is TGTGCCAGCAGCTTGCGTATTTCGGCGCAGACAACTAATAAAAAACTGTTTTTT.

This chain uses TRBV7-2 with TRBJ2-5, with D possibly being TRBD2 (6 bases). CDR3 length: 12 amino acids. Trimming left V 3 bases short and J 7 bases short, with 9 bases between. Germline V gene lookup returns CDR1 SGHTA and CDR2 FQGNSA. CDR3 loop: CASSFERVTQYF. The CDR3 nucleotides read TGTGCCAGCAGCTTCGAGCGGGTGACCCAGTACTTC.

CDR3 sequence (DNA): TGTGCCTGGAGTGTGCAGGGGTTCAATGAGCAGTTCTTC. It encodes CAWSVQGFNEQFF. This chain joins TRBV30 and TRBJ2-1, with D perhaps matching TRBD1 (6 bases). The V end was cut by 0 bases, the J end by 6 bases, with 9 bases between. CDR1 is GTSNPN and CDR2 is SVGIG in the germline V gene (reference sequence). This CDR3 spans 13 amino acids.

This clonotype came up once. A much larger clone lies one base from this, so it may be a read error. This chain links TRBV20-1 with TRBJ2-5, with D hard to call. Germline V gives CDR1 DFQATT, CDR2 SNEGSKA (reference sequence). The CDR3 loop spans 15 amino acids. V was trimmed by 3 bases and J by 5 bases, leaving 19 bases between them. The CDR3 sequence is CSASPLTLVGETQYF. CDR3 DNA: TGCAGTGCTAGCCCCCTCACATTAGTGGGGGAGACCCAGTACTTC.